These 23 T cell receptor beta chains originate from one sample sequenced in a study of CD8+ T cells in alopecia areata. Reverse transcription of extracted RNA yielded cDNA, which provided the sequencing template. Using immunoSEQ multiplex PCR, the repertoire was profiled, and TCRdb retains in-frame clones only, with some absent. The sample records around 61,000 clones, 40% to 50% being singletons. The starting material was CD8+ T cells sorted from blood, obtained at week 0. All receptors come from a human donor with alopecia areata.

The gene calls are TRBV14 and TRBJ2-5; D not certain. Germline V CDR1 and CDR2: SGHDN, FVKESK. The CDR3 contains 14 residues. Trimming stripped 5 bases from V and 0 bases from J, with 10 bases between. CDR3 sequence (DNA): TGTGCCAGCAGCTATAAAACGAACCAAGAGACCCAGTACTTC. It codes for CASSYKTNQETQYF.

This clone was found many times. This rearrangement joins TRBV7-2 to TRBJ1-5; D perhaps matches TRBD1 (5 bases). Germline CDR1 and CDR2: SGHTA and FQGNSA. The ends were cut back, 5 bases at V and 1 base at J, with 9 bases in the middle. The length of the CDR3 is 14 residues. The CDR3: CASSQGLSNQPQHF. The CDR3 DNA is TGTGCCAGCAGCCAGGGTTTAAGCAATCAGCCCCAGCATTTT.

The J gene is TRBJ2-7, the V gene TRBV7-9, with a tentative D call TRBD1 (5 bases). This CDR3 contains 15 residues. Trimming removed 3 bases at V and 0 bases at J, with 12 bases between. Germline V gene sequence: CDR1 SEHNR, CDR2 FQNEAQ (reference sequence). The CDR3 DNA follows: TGTGCCAGCAGCTTCAGGGCTTCCAGCTCCTACGAGCAGTACTTC. This codes for CASSFRASSSYEQYF.

This clone was picked up a small number of times. The chain joins TRBV29-1 to TRBJ2-2; D gene uncertain. The CDR3 extends over 11 amino acids. The V end was cut by 5 bases, the J end by 10 bases, with 11 bases between. Per the germline V gene, CDR1 is SQVTM and CDR2 is ANQGSEA. CDR3 in DNA: TGCAGCGTTCTCCAACAGAAGGAGCTGTTTTTT. This gives the protein CSVLQQKELFF.

This chain links TRBV4-1 with TRBJ2-2; TRBD1 matches 9 bases. Germline V lookup: CDR1 MGHRA, CDR2 YSYEKL. The J segment lost 4 bases and the V segment lost 0 bases, leaving 12 bases of the junction unmatched. CDR3 length equals 19 residues. CDR3 DNA: TGCGCCAGCAGCCAAGATCCCTCGCGAACAGGGGGCCCCACCGGGGAGCTGTTTTTT. Residues: CASSQDPSRTGGPTGELFF.

The V and J genes are TRBV2 and TRBJ1-2, with D possibly matching TRBD1 (5 bases). The germline V gene has CDR1 SNHLY and CDR2 FYNNEI. The CDR3 spans 15 residues. V lost 6 bases and J 4 bases, leaving 18 bases between the germline ends. Written as DNA, the CDR3 is TGTGCCAGCAGAGGGGACCCCAGGCGTGGCTATGGCTACACCTTC. As protein: CASRGDPRRGYGYTF.

In its sample, this clone was seen a few times. The genes are TRBV29-1 and TRBJ2-1; TRBD2 agrees at 11 bases. Unmatched junction bases numbered 6, after V lost 2 bases and J lost 0 bases. Germline V gene sequence: CDR1 SQVTM, CDR2 ANQGSEA. The CDR3 spans 17 residues. CDR3 sequence reads: CSVETSGSVLSYNEQFF. CDR3 nucleotide sequence: TGCAGCGTTGAAACTAGCGGGAGTGTTCTCTCCTACAATGAGCAGTTCTTC.

This clone turned up a few times. This chain connects TRBV9 to TRBJ2-3; D gene ambiguous. CDR1 is SGDLS and CDR2 is YYNGEE in the germline V gene. Trimming left V 3 bases short and J 2 bases short, with 4 bases between. The CDR3 is 12 amino acids. CDR3: CASSGNTDTQYF. As DNA, the CDR3 is TGTGCCAGCAGCGGCAACACAGATACGCAGTATTTT.

The rearrangement links TRBV13 to TRBJ2-3; D unresolved. With 2 bases removed from V and 4 bases from J, the gap between germline ends came to 10 bases. Germline values: CDR1 PRHDT, CDR2 FYEKMQ (reference sequence). The CDR3 loop spans 14 amino acids. Here the CDR3 DNA reads TGTGCCAGCAGCTTATTCCTCCCTCCAGATACGCAGTATTTT. This gives the protein CASSLFLPPDTQYF.

V and J are TRBV2 and TRBJ2-1, with D tentatively TRBD2 (5 bases). V was cut by 4 bases and J by 5 bases, with 18 bases left in between. Germline lookup yields CDR1 SNHLY and CDR2 FYNNEI. This CDR3 contains 16 residues. CDR3 residues: CASSGEPVSRDNEQFF. CDR3 bases: TGTGCCAGCAGTGGGGAACCTGTCTCGAGGGACAATGAGCAGTTCTTC.

The V gene is TRBV7-2, the J gene TRBJ1-5, with D perhaps TRBD1 (5 bases). The CDR3 is 17 residues long. Trimming stripped 4 bases from V and 0 bases from J, with 16 bases between. CDR1 and CDR2 from the germline V gene are SGHTA and FQGNSA. CDR3 nucleotide sequence: TGTGCCAGCAGCTCTATAGGACACGATTATAGCAATCAGCCCCAGCATTTT. Residues: CASSSIGHDYSNQPQHF.

V is TRBV9 and J is TRBJ2-1, with unresolved D. Germline values: CDR1 SGDLS, CDR2 YYNGEE. The V end lost 0 bases, the J end lost 8 bases, and 6 bases lay between the germline ends. The length of the CDR3 is 12 residues. The CDR3 spells CASSVARHEQFF. In DNA form, the CDR3 reads TGTGCCAGCAGCGTAGCTAGGCATGAGCAGTTCTTC.

The V call is TRBV7-2, the J call TRBJ2-7; maybe TRBD2 (6 bases). CDR3 length equals 13 residues. The germline V gene has CDR1 SGHTA and CDR2 FQGNSA. Trimming shortened V by 1 base and J by 5 bases, and 9 bases separated the two germline ends. This CDR3 is CASSLGAGNEQYF. Here the CDR3 DNA reads TGTGCCAGCAGCTTAGGGGCGGGGAACGAGCAGTACTTC.

This clone was counted a few times. The V gene is TRBV11-2, the J gene TRBJ2-1; D is unresolved. This CDR3 region has 16 residues. Germline-derived CDR1 and CDR2 are SGHAT and FQNNGV. The V and J ends lost 5 bases and 7 bases respectively, with 21 bases between them. The CDR3 DNA sequence: TGTGCCAGCAGCCCCCAGGACCGCGAGCTGGGGAATGAGCAGTTCTTC. Translated, it gives CASSPQDRELGNEQFF.

The rearrangement uses TRBV2 and TRBJ2-1, with D uncertain. The CDR3 runs 10 residues. The germline V gene encodes CDR1 SNHLY and CDR2 FYNNEI. V was clipped by 7 bases and J by 10 bases, with 8 bases between them. The CDR3 DNA is TGTGCCAGCAAGCATAAGGAGCAGTTCTTC. Encoded protein: CASKHKEQFF.

This clone was observed a handful of times. This sequence joins TRBV11-2 and TRBJ2-1; a weak D match, TRBD1 (5 bases). The CDR3 has 15 amino acids. Germline CDR1 SGHAT, CDR2 FQNNGV. Trimming pared 3 bases from V and 7 bases from J, leaving 16 bases between. The CDR3 protein is CASSFSRAGGNEQFF. In DNA form, the CDR3 reads TGTGCCAGCAGCTTTAGCAGGGCAGGTGGGAATGAGCAGTTCTTC.

On this clone: A read error is likely here: a far larger clone is one base away. V and J are TRBV4-2 and TRBJ2-2; no clear D. The V end was cut by 1 base, the J end by 4 bases, with 10 bases between. Germline V gene data show CDR1 as LGHNA and CDR2 as YNFKEQ. The length of the CDR3 is 15 residues. Here the CDR3 DNA reads TGTGCCAGCAGCCAAGTGTTGGATCCCACCGGGGAGCTGTTTTTT. As protein: CASSQVLDPTGELFF.

This chain connects TRBV4-2 to TRBJ1-1, with D unresolved. The CDR3 spans 12 residues. Per germline, CDR1 LGHNA and CDR2 YNFKEQ. Trimming left V 4 bases short and J 10 bases short, with 13 bases between. CDR3 coding DNA: TGTGCCAGCAGCCCCCCCGGCTTCGGAGCTTTCTTT. Protein: CASSPPGFGAFF.

In its sample, this clone was seen a few times. The genes are TRBV7-9 and TRBJ2-7; tentative D call: TRBD2 (6 bases). The CDR3 runs 14 residues. CDR1 and CDR2 from the germline V gene are SEHNR and FQNEAQ (reference sequence). V lost 1 base and J 3 bases, leaving 10 bases between the germline ends. The CDR3 DNA is TGTGCCAGCAGCTTAGGCGGGGCCTTCTACGAGCAGTACTTC. As protein: CASSLGGAFYEQYF.

This chain links TRBV19 with TRBJ2-5; D uncertain. The CDR3 is made up of 14 amino acids. Germline CDR1 and CDR2: LNHDA and SQIVND (reference sequence). V dropped 5 bases and J dropped 2 bases, with 12 bases sitting between them. CDR3 sequence (DNA): TGTGCCAGTAGTTCGACTGAAGCACAAGAGACCCAGTACTTC. Protein sequence: CASSSTEAQETQYF.

There are a few counts of this clone. The genes are TRBV30 and TRBJ2-1; tentatively, D is TRBD2 (5 bases). Between the trimmed V and J ends, which lost 4 bases and 15 bases, there was a span of 46 bases. There are 21 residues in the CDR3. Per the germline V gene, CDR1 is GTSNPN and CDR2 is SVGIG (reference sequence). CDR3 in amino acids: CAWNSIDRSFGEKDVYVVPFF. The DNA of the CDR3 is TGTGCCTGGAATTCGATTGATAGGTCTTTCGGGGAGAAAGACGTATATGTGGTACCGTTCTTC. Together with reference TRBV30 and TRBJ2-1, the CDR3 gives the full variable domain: SQTIHQWPATLVQPVGSPLSLECTVEGTSNPNLYWYRQAAGRGLQLLFYSVGIGQISSEVPQNLSASRPQDRQFILSSKKLLLSDSGFYLCAWNSIDRSFGEKDVYVVPFFGPGTRLTVL.

The chain joins TRBV11-1 to TRBJ2-1, with unresolved D. V gave up 5 bases and J gave up 7 bases, with 9 bases separating them. The CDR3 is 12 residues long. Per the germline V gene, CDR1 is SGHAT and CDR2 is FQDESV (reference sequence). The CDR3 DNA is TGTGCCAGCAGCCCGGTGGGTAATGAGCAGTTCTTC. Protein sequence: CASSPVGNEQFF.

The table lists this clone with many counts. The chain joins TRBV7-9 to TRBJ2-1, with D tentatively TRBD1 (6 bases). Trimming cost V 1 base and J 5 bases, with 18 bases left between them. The germline V gene encodes CDR1 SEHNR and CDR2 FQNEAQ (reference sequence). This CDR3 is 17 amino acids long. The CDR3 coding sequence is TGTGCCAGCAGCTTAGGCTCAGGGGACACAATCAACAATGAGCAGTTCTTC. Translating gives CASSLGSGDTINNEQFF.